A selection of T cell receptor beta chains follows, all from one sample in a study of human T cells and chemical hapten exposure. TCRdb redid the calling of the RACE reads with MiXCR, one entry per CDR3 protein. The top ten hold 2% to 3% of the sample, which has 240,000 or so distinct CDR3 sequences, 7% to 10% seen once. This specimen was whole blood, taken in connection with sensitization to the hapten diphenylcyclopropenone (DPC). The receptors were gathered from a middle-aged woman with alopecia areata. Some clones in this sample may be carry-over from other donors' samples. The conserved cysteine and the conserved F or W are not part of the CDR3 here.

>TRBJ1-1|TRBV12-3/TRBV12-4|13
ASSLNLGGGTEAF
>TRBJ2-1|TRBV27|14
ASSLSPTSGRNEQF
>TRBJ2-3|TRBV4-2|12
ASSQAAFTDTQY
>TRBJ2-7|TRBV28|13
ASRLPGTGGREQY
>TRBJ2-7|TRBV5-1|12
ASSFVPGTDEQY
>TRBJ2-3|TRBV6-2/TRBV6-3|11
ASNDAVTDTQY
>TRBJ2-7|TRBV27|14
ASSHILAGGPGEQY
>TRBJ1-5|TRBV5-6|14
ASSLGPHWGNQPQH
>TRBJ2-2|TRBV5-5|13
ASSAGGANTGELF
>TRBJ2-7|TRBV25-1|11
ASRKGGSHEQY
>TRBJ2-7|TRBV9|12
ASSDPSRGYEQY